A selection of T cell receptor beta chains follows, all from one sample in a study of neurological immune-mediated disorders. In TCRdb, the 5' RACE reads were re-called with MiXCR into one record per CDR3 protein. The sample has 120,000 or so distinct CDR3 sequences, more than 2.5% seen once. The source material was PBMCs. These receptors were collected from a woman aged 25 to 39 with multiple sclerosis. Both conserved end residues are part of each CDR3. D genes are given only for firm matches. Clone size is given for some rows only: seen once, a few or many times, or a class if the clone is expanded.

>-|TRBV6-2/TRBV6-3|many|TRBJ1-1
CASSYSSPFTEAFF
TGTGCCAGCAGTTACTCTTCACCTTTCACTGAAGCTTTCTTT
>-|TRBV12-3/TRBV12-4|-|TRBJ2-5
CASSLGTVQENQYF
TGTGCCAGCAGTTTAGGGACAGTCCAAGAGAACCAGTACTTC
>-|TRBV12-3/TRBV12-4|many|TRBJ1-1
CASSPSGQLNTEAFF
TGTGCCAGCAGTCCTAGCGGACAGTTGAACACTGAAGCTTTCTTT
>TRBD2|TRBV7-8|-|TRBJ2-1
CATRTRESRASGGSEQFF
TGTGCCACCAGGACTAGAGAGTCTCGGGCTAGCGGGGGGAGTGAGCAGTTCTTC
>TRBD2|TRBV7-2|many|TRBJ2-2
CASSPQAGAGSFGELFF
TGTGCCAGCAGCCCCCAGGCGGGAGCGGGTTCTTTCGGGGAGCTGTTTTTT
>-|TRBV20-1|many|TRBJ2-7
CSARGIGQGHEQYF
TGCAGTGCTAGAGGGATTGGGCAGGGCCACGAGCAGTACTTC
>-|TRBV15|many|TRBJ1-1
CATSRDRNTEAFF
TGTGCCACCAGCAGAGACCGGAACACTGAAGCTTTCTTT
>-|TRBV5-1|many|TRBJ1-1
CASSNDRGNTEAFF
TGCGCCAGCAGCAACGACAGAGGGAACACTGAAGCTTTCTTT
>TRBD1|TRBV3-1|many|TRBJ2-7
CATGDSSYEQYF
TGTGCCACCGGGGACAGCTCCTACGAGCAGTACTTC
>-|TRBV10-3|many|TRBJ1-4
CATSTGSEKLFF
TGTGCCACATCCACGGGAAGCGAAAAACTGTTTTTT
>TRBD2|TRBV18|few|TRBJ2-7
CASSLRTGTSGMAGPPGEQYF
TGTGCCAGCTCATTACGAACCGGGACTAGCGGGATGGCGGGTCCCCCGGGCGAGCAGTACTTC
>-|TRBV6-5|many|TRBJ1-1
CASSPQGEDTEAFF
TGTGCCAGCAGTCCACAGGGTGAAGACACTGAAGCTTTCTTT